This T cell receptor (beta chain) was captured by sequencing in a study of shared clonotypes between healthy human individuals. Study context: The donor pool was made up of two women and three men aged 18 to 49.

CDR3 length equals 15 residues. Germline CDR1 MNHNY, CDR2 SVGAGI (reference sequence). Trimming stripped 7 bases from V and 3 bases from J, with 13 bases between. Memory CD4+ cells were the fraction left after CD45RA+ naive selection. Produced via immunoSEQ multiplex PCR; TCRdb's table is partial and in-frame only. The top ten hold roughly 0.13% of the sample, which has some 2,400,000 clones, more than 90% seen once. For this clone: Its antigen is currently unknown.

Findings and limits, study-wide: Some clonotypes were shared by all four sorted-subset donors, while others were not shared. The non-shared ones had lower generation probabilities than the shared ones.

Sample: naive CD4+ T cells sorted from blood. Subset specified: CD45RA+ positively selected. This sequence joins TRBV6-6 and TRBJ1-6; no firm D call. This TCR derives from a man aged 18 to 30 in good health. The CDR3 sequence is CASTLDGDYNSPLHF. The CDR3 DNA follows: TGTGCCAGCACCCTGGACGGAGACTATAATTCACCCCTCCACTTT.